This TCR beta chain is from a study of T cell responses to AZD1222 COVID-19 vaccine. Profiling relied on immunoSEQ multiplex PCR, and the TCRdb table lists in-frame clones only, not all of them. The sample lists some 150,000 clones; over 90% were seen once. Between the trimmed V and J ends, which lost 5 bases and 7 bases, there was a span of 17 bases. The CDR3 sequence is 14 residues long. Germline V gives CDR1 SGHAT, CDR2 FQNNGV. Study observations and caveats: The donors showed a predominance of white British ancestry and of females, with possible underestimation of clonal diversity. Among AZD1222 vaccinees, only 5 to 7 were seropositive at baseline. Unmutated variant regions are reportedly the target of nearly half of TCRs that are spike-specific.

This clone appeared once. What it binds is unknown. The clonotype comes from an adult in good health. The chain is built from TRBV11-2 and TRBJ2-5, with D possibly being TRBD1 (8 bases). The specimen was peripheral blood, collected on day 0 of AZD1222 vaccination. CDR3: CASSTRTGRVTQYF. In DNA, the CDR3 is TGTGCCAGCAGCACCAGGACAGGGAGGGTGACCCAGTACTTC.